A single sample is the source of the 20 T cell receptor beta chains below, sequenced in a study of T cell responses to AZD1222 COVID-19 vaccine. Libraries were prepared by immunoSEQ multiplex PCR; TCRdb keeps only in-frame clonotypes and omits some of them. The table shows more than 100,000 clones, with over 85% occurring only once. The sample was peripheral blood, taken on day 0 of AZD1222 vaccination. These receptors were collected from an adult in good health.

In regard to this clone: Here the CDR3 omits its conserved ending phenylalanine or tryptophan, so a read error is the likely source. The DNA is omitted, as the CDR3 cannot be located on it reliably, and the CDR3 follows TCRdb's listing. CDR3 amino acids: CASSPLAGGPSFR. The chain has TRBV19 and TRBJ2-3; TRBD2, as called in the table, went unchecked against the DNA. Germline V lookup: CDR1 LNHDA, CDR2 SQIVND (reference sequence). The CDR3 extends over 13 residues, inclusive of both ends.

As DNA, the CDR3 is TGTGCCAGCAGTTATGAAGGGGCGGTACGGGAAAAACTGTTTTTT. This encodes CASSYEGAVREKLFF. The chain recombines TRBV6-5 with TRBJ1-4, with D perhaps TRBD1 (5 bases). Germline-derived CDR1 and CDR2 are MNHEY and SVGAGI. Trimming pared 3 bases from V and 8 bases from J, leaving 16 bases between. The length of the CDR3 is 15 residues.

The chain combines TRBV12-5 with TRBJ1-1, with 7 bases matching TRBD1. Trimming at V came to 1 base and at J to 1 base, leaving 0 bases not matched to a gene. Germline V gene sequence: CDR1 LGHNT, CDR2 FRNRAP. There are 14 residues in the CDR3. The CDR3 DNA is TGTGCTAGTGGTTTGGACAGGGGGAACACTGAAGCTTTCTTT. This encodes CASGLDRGNTEAFF.

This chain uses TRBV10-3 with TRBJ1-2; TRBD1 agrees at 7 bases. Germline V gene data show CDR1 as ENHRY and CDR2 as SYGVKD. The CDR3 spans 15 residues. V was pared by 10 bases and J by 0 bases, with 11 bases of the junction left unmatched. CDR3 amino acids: CASGLGGTANYGYTF. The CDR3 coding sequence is TGTGCCAGCGGGCTGGGGGGGACAGCTAACTATGGCTACACCTTC.

The DNA for the CDR3 is TGTGCCTGGAGTGTATTCAGGCTAGCGGGAGGGGGGGTCCAAGAGACCCAGTACTTC. This encodes CAWSVFRLAGGGVQETQYF. The chain is built from TRBV30 and TRBJ2-5; 12 positions agree with TRBD2. Germline V gene data show CDR1 as GTSNPN and CDR2 as SVGIG (reference sequence). Unmatched junction bases numbered 12, after V lost 0 bases and J lost 1 base. CDR3 length: 19 amino acids.

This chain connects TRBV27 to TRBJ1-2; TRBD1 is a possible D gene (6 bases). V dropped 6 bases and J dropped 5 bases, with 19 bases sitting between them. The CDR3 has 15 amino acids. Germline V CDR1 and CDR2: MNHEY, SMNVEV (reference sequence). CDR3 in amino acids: CASSPEYPRGYGYTF. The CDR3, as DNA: TGTGCCAGCAGCCCCGAATACCCCAGGGGATATGGCTACACCTTC.

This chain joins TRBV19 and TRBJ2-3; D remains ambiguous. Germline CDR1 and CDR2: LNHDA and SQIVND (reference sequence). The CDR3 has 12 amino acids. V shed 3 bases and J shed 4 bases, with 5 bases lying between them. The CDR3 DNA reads TGTGCCAGTAGTATTGCCGCAGATACGCAGTATTTT. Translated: CASSIAADTQYF.

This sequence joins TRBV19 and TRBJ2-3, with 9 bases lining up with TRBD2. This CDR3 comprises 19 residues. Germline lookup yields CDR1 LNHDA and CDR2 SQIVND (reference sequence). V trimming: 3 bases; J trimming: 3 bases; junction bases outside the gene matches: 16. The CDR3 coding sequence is TGTGCCAGTAGTATGGCTAGCGGGGCGGGCCCTATAAAAACAGATACGCAGTATTTT. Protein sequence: CASSMASGAGPIKTDTQYF.

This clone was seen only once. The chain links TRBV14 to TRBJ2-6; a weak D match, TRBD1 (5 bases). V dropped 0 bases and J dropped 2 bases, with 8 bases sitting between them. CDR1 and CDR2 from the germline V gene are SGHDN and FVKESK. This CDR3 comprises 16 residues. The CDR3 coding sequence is TGTGCCAGCAGCCAAGATGTAGGGGCTGGGGCCAACGTCCTGACTTTC. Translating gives CASSQDVGAGANVLTF.

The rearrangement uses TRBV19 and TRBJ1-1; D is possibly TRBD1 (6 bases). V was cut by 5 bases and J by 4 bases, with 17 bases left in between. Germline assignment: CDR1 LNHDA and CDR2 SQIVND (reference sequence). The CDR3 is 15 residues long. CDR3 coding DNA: TGTGCCAGTAGTCCAGGACAGACTGCGAGCACTGAAGCTTTCTTT. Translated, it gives CASSPGQTASTEAFF. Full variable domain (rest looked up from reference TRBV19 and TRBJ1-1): DGGITQSPKYLFRKEGQNVTLSCEQNLNHDAMYWYRQDPGQGLRLIYYSQIVNDFQKGDIAEGYSVSREKKESFPLTVTSAQKNPTAFYLCASSPGQTASTEAFFGQGTRLTVV.

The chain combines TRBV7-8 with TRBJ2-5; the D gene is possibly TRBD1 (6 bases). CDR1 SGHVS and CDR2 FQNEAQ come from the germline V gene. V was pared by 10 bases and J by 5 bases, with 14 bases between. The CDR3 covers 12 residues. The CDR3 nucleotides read TGTGCCACGTCGAACCAGGGGGAGACCCAGTACTTC. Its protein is CATSNQGETQYF.

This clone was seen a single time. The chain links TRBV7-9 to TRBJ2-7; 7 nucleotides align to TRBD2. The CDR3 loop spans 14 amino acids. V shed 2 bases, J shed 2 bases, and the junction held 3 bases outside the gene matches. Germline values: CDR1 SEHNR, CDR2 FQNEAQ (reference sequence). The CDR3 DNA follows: TGTGCCAGCAGCTTAAGCGGGAAGACCTACGAGCAGTACTTC. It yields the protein CASSLSGKTYEQYF.

Here the CDR3 reads CASSLRPTTGSTYEQYF. Here the CDR3 DNA reads TGCGCCAGCAGCTTGAGACCAACGACAGGGAGTACCTACGAGCAGTACTTC. This chain links TRBV5-1 with TRBJ2-7, with 7 bases that match TRBD1. CDR1 and CDR2 from the germline V gene are SGHRS and YFSETQ. Trimming at V came to 1 base and at J to 2 bases, leaving 12 bases not matched to a gene. The CDR3 totals 17 residues.

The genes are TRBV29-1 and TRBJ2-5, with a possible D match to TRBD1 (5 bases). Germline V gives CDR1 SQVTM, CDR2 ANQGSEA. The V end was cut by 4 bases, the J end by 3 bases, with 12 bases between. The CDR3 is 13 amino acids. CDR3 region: CSVGQQGKETQYF. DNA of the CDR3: TGCAGCGTTGGACAGCAGGGAAAAGAGACCCAGTACTTC.

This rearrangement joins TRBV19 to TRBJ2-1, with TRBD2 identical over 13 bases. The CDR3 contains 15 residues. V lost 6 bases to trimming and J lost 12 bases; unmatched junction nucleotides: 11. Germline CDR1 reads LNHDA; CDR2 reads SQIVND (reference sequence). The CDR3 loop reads CASSRSGLAGVSQFF. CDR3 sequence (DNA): TGTGCCAGTAGCCGATCCGGACTAGCGGGAGTATCGCAGTTCTTC.

The CDR3 bases are TGTGCCAGCAGCTCCCGGGACAGCCTAGATAAACTGTTTTTT. Its translation is CASSSRDSLDKLFF. The genes are TRBV7-2 and TRBJ1-4; 7 nucleotides line up with TRBD1. This CDR3 has 14 amino acids. J lost 11 bases, V lost 4 bases, and 10 bases had no gene match. Germline values: CDR1 SGHTA, CDR2 FQGNSA.

Here the CDR3 reads CASSHRTGINNEQFF. The CDR3 DNA is TGTGCCAGTAGTCACCGGACAGGGATAAACAATGAGCAGTTCTTC. The chain couples TRBV19 to TRBJ2-1; TRBD1 aligns across 8 bases. The CDR3 is 15 amino acids. From germline, CDR1 is LNHDA and CDR2 SQIVND (reference sequence). V trimming: 5 bases; J trimming: 5 bases; junction bases outside the gene matches: 8.

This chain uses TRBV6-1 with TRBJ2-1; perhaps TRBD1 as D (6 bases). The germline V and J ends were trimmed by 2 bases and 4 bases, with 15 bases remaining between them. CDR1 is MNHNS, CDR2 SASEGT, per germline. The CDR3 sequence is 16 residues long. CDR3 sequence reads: CASSEMVTGLYNEQFF. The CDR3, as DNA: TGTGCCAGCAGTGAAATGGTGACAGGTTTATACAATGAGCAGTTCTTC.

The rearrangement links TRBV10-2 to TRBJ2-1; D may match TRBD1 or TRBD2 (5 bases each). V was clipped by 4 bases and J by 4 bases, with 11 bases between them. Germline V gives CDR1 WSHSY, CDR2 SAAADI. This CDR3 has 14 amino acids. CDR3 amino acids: CASSGGRFYNEQFF. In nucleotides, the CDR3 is TGCGCCAGCAGTGGGGGGAGATTTTACAATGAGCAGTTCTTC.

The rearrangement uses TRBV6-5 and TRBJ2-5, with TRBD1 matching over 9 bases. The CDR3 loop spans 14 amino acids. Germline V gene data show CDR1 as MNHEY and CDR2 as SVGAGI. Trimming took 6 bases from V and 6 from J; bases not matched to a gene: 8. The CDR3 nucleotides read TGTGCCAGCAGAGCCGGGACAGGGAGGAAGACCCAGTACTTC. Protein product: CASRAGTGRKTQYF.